This T cell receptor beta chain derives from a study of T cell responses to AZD1222 COVID-19 vaccine. Overall study findings and caveats: Reportedly, nearly half the spike-specific TCRs target unmutated variant regions.

Sequencing was performed with immunoSEQ multiplex PCR; in TCRdb, only in-frame clones are kept and a portion is missing. This listing includes over 140,000 clones. Worth noting for this clone: Its antigen is as yet unknown.

Trimming pared 6 bases from V and 5 bases from J, leaving 14 bases between. CDR1 is SGHNT, CDR2 YYREEE, per germline (reference sequence). This CDR3 comprises 13 residues. This chain links TRBV5-4 with TRBJ1-1; D is unresolved. This sequence was found in an adult in good health. Sequenced material: peripheral blood. The CDR3 loop is CASNPTGQTEAFF. CDR3 in DNA: TGTGCCAGCAACCCCACCGGGCAGACTGAAGCTTTCTTT.